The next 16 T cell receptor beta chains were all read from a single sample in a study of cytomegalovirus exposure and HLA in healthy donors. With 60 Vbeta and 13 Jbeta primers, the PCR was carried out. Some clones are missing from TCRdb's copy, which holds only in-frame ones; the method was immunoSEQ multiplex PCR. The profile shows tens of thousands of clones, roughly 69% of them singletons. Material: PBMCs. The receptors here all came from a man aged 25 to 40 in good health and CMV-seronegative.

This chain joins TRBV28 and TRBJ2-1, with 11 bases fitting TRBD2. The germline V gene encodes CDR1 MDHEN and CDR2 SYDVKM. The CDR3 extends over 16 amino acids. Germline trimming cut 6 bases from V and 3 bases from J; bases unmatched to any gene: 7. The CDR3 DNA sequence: TGTGCCAGCAGCCGACTAGCGGGGAACCTCTACAATGAGCAGTTCTTC. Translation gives CASSRLAGNLYNEQFF.

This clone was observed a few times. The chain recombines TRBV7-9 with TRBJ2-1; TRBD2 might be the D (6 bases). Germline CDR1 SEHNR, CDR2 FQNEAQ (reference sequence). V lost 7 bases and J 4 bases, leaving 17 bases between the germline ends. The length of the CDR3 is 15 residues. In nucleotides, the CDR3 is TGTGCCAGCACCAGGGCGGGAATCCGGTACAATGAGCAGTTCTTC. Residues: CASTRAGIRYNEQFF.

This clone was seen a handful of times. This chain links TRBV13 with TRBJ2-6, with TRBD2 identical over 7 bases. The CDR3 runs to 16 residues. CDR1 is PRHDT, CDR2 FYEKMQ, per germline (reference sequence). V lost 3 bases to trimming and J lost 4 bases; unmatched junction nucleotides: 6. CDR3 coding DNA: TGTGCCAGCAGCTTCCGGGGGGTCTCCGGGGCCAACGTCCTGACTTTC. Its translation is CASSFRGVSGANVLTF.

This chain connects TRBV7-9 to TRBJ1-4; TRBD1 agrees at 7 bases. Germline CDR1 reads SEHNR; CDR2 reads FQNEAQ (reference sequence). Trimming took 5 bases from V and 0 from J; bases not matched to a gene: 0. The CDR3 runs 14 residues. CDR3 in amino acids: CASSQGATNEKLFF. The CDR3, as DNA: TGTGCCAGCAGCCAGGGGGCAACTAATGAAAAACTGTTTTTT.

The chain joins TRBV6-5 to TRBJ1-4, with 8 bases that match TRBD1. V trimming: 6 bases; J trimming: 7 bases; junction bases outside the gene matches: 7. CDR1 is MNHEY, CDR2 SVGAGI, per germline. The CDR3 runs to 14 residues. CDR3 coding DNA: TGTGCCAGCAGGATTACAGGGGGAATTGAAAAACTGTTTTTT. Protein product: CASRITGGIEKLFF.

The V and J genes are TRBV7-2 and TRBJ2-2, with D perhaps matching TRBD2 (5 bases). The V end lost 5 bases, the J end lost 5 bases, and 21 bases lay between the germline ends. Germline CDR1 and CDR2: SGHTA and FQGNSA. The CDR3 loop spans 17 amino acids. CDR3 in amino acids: CASSVTRASGRTGELFF. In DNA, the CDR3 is TGTGCCAGCAGCGTAACCCGGGCCTCGGGAAGGACCGGGGAGCTGTTTTTT.

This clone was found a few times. The CDR3 DNA reads TGTGCCAGCAGAATAGCCCTAGGATTGACTGAAGCTTTCTTT. Its translation: CASRIALGLTEAFF. The rearrangement joins TRBV28 to TRBJ1-1, with D uncertain. CDR1 and CDR2 (germline): MDHEN, SYDVKM. The CDR3 is 14 amino acids. Trimming shortened V by 6 bases and J by 5 bases, and 16 bases separated the two germline ends. Drawing the rest from reference TRBV28 and TRBJ1-1, the complete variable domain is DVKVTQSSRYLVKRTGEKVFLECVQDMDHENMFWYRQDPGLGLRLIYFSYDVKMKEKGDIPEGYSVSREKKERFSLILESASTNQTSMYLCASRIALGLTEAFFGQGTRLTVV.

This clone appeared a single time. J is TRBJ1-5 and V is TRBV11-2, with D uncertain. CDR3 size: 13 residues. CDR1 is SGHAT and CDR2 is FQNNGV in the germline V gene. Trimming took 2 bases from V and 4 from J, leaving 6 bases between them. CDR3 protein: CASSLTANQPQHF. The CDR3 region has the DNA TGTGCCAGCAGCTTAACCGCGAATCAGCCCCAGCATTTT.

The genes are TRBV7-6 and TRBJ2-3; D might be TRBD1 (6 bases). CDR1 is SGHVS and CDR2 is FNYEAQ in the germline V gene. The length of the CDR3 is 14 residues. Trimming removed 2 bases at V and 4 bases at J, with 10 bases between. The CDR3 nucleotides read TGTGCCAGCAGCTTAACAGGGACCCCAGATACGCAGTATTTT. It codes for CASSLTGTPDTQYF.

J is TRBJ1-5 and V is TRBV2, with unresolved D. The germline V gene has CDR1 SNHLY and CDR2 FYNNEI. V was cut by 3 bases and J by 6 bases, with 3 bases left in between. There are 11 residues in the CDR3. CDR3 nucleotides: TGTGCCAGCAGTGATAGTCAGCCCCAGCATTTT. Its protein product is CASSDSQPQHF.

The CDR3 coding sequence is TGTGCCAGCAGCCTCGACAGGGGTCTCAAGACCATATATTTT. Its translation is CASSLDRGLKTIYF. V is TRBV6-5 and J is TRBJ1-3; 8 bases fit TRBD1. CDR1 and CDR2 from the germline V gene are MNHEY and SVGAGI. CDR3 size: 14 residues. V shed 6 bases and J 10 bases; nucleotides not matched to a gene: 11.

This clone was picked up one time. In nucleotides, the CDR3 is TGTGCCACCAGGAGAGAGGGGGCGGCCGGGGAGCTGTTTTTT. Translation gives CATRREGAAGELFF. This chain joins TRBV6-4 and TRBJ2-2, with TRBD1 matching 7 bases. J was trimmed by 6 bases and V by 10 bases; bases with no gene match: 11. The CDR3 is made up of 14 amino acids. Germline V gene sequence: CDR1 MRHNA, CDR2 SNTAGT.

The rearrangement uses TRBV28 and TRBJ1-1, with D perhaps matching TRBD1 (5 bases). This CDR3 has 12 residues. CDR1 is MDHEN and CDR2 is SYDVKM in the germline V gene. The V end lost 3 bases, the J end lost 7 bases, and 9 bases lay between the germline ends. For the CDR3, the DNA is TGTGCCAGCAGTTTGATCGACAGTGAAGCTTTCTTT. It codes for CASSLIDSEAFF.

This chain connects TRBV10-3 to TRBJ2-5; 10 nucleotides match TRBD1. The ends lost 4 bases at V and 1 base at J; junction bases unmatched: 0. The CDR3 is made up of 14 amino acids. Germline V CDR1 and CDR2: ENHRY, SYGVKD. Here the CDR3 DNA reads TGTGCCATCAGTGGGACAGGGGGCCAAGAGACCCAGTACTTC. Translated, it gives CAISGTGGQETQYF.

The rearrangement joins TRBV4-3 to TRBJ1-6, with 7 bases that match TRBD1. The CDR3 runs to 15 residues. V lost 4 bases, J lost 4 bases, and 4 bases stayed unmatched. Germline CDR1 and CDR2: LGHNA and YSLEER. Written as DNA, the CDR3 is TGCGCCAGCAGCCTTCGGACAGGTTATAATTCACCCCTCCACTTT. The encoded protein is CASSLRTGYNSPLHF.

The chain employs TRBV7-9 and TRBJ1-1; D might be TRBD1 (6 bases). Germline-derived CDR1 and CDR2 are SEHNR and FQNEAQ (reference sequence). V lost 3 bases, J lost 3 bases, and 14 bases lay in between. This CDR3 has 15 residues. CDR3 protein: CASSFLRGVDTEAFF. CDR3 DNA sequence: TGTGCCAGCAGCTTCCTCAGGGGCGTGGACACTGAAGCTTTCTTT.